These T cell receptor beta chains were read from a single sample in a study of beta chain features in type 1 diabetes. This table comes from immunoSEQ multiplex PCR, and its TCRdb copy is limited to in-frame clones, with some not included. The top ten hold under 0.02% of the sample, which has some 400,000 clones, about 16% seen once. Sequences were obtained from naive CD4+ T cells from blood. These receptors originate from a woman between 18 and 30 years old in good health. CDR3s include the opening cysteine and the closing phenylalanine or tryptophan. Each record gives: clone size, V gene, J gene, D gene, CDR3 DNA, CDR3 protein. D genes are given only for firm matches. Clone size is given for some rows only: seen once, a few or many times, or a class if the clone is expanded.

abundance: few
v_gene: TRBV30
j_gene: TRBJ2-7
d_gene: NA
CDR3nt: TGTGCCTGGAGGCACAGGGTGTCCTACGAGCAGTACTTC
CDR3aa: CAWRHRVSYEQYF

abundance: NA
v_gene: TRBV7-8
j_gene: TRBJ2-7
d_gene: NA
CDR3nt: TGTGCCAGCAGCTTAGCGGGTGGGAGGTGGGCATTCGAGCAGTACTTC
CDR3aa: CASSLAGGRWAFEQYF

abundance: NA
v_gene: TRBV4-3
j_gene: TRBJ2-5
d_gene: TRBD2
CDR3nt: TGCGCCAGCAGCCACGGGACCTTAGCGGGAGAGACCCAGTACTTC
CDR3aa: CASSHGTLAGETQYF

abundance: NA
v_gene: TRBV7-2
j_gene: TRBJ1-1
d_gene: NA
CDR3nt: TGTGCCAGCAGCTCGTGGGGGGACACTGAAGCTTTCTTT
CDR3aa: CASSSWGDTEAFF

abundance: NA
v_gene: TRBV15
j_gene: TRBJ1-5
d_gene: NA
CDR3nt: TGTGCCACCAGCAGAGATCAGGGAACGAGCAATCAGCCCCAGCATTTT
CDR3aa: CATSRDQGTSNQPQHF

abundance: NA
v_gene: TRBV7-2
j_gene: TRBJ2-7
d_gene: TRBD2
CDR3nt: TGTGCCAGCAGTCAAACTGGACTAGCGGGAGATTATTACGAGCAGTACTTC
CDR3aa: CASSQTGLAGDYYEQYF

abundance: NA
v_gene: TRBV29-1
j_gene: TRBJ1-5
d_gene: NA
CDR3nt: TGCAGCGTTGGAGGACAGTTCAATCAGCCCCAGCATTTT
CDR3aa: CSVGGQFNQPQHF

abundance: few
v_gene: TRBV5-1
j_gene: TRBJ2-4
d_gene: TRBD1
CDR3nt: TGCGCCAGCAGCTTAGGGACAGGGCCCGCCATTCAGTACTTC
CDR3aa: CASSLGTGPAIQYF

abundance: few
v_gene: TRBV5-6
j_gene: TRBJ1-5
d_gene: TRBD1
CDR3nt: TGTGCCAGCAGACGCGGACAGGGGGCGAGACAGCCCCAGCATTTT
CDR3aa: CASRRGQGARQPQHF

abundance: few
v_gene: TRBV7-2
j_gene: TRBJ2-5
d_gene: TRBD1
CDR3nt: TGTGCCAGCACCCAAAACTGGGACAGCGTCGGGGAGACCCAGTACTTC
CDR3aa: CASTQNWDSVGETQYF

abundance: NA
v_gene: TRBV30
j_gene: TRBJ2-7
d_gene: TRBD2
CDR3nt: TGTGCCTGGGTACCGGGACTAGCGGTCTACGAGCAGTACTTC
CDR3aa: CAWVPGLAVYEQYF

abundance: few
v_gene: TRBV29-1
j_gene: TRBJ2-7
d_gene: NA
CDR3nt: TGCAGCGTTGTTTCTCTGCGGAATTACGAGCAGTACTTC
CDR3aa: CSVVSLRNYEQYF

abundance: few
v_gene: TRBV30
j_gene: TRBJ2-1
d_gene: NA
CDR3nt: TGTGCCTGGAGGTCACTTCAGGAAAGGAATGAGCAGTTCTTC
CDR3aa: CAWRSLQERNEQFF

abundance: few
v_gene: TRBV4-2
j_gene: TRBJ1-5
d_gene: NA
CDR3nt: TGTGCCAGCAGCCAAGAGGGGGGGATGAATCAGCCCCAGCATTTT
CDR3aa: CASSQEGGMNQPQHF

abundance: NA
v_gene: TRBV5-1
j_gene: TRBJ2-5
d_gene: TRBD2
CDR3nt: TGCGCCAGCAGCTTGTACGGGACTAGCGGGAGGGAGACCCAGTACTTC
CDR3aa: CASSLYGTSGRETQYF

abundance: NA
v_gene: TRBV29-1
j_gene: TRBJ1-2
d_gene: NA
CDR3nt: TGCAGCGTTGTATCAGGGGCCTTCAACTATGGCTACACCTTC
CDR3aa: CSVVSGAFNYGYTF

abundance: NA
v_gene: TRBV25-1
j_gene: TRBJ2-1
d_gene: NA
CDR3nt: TGTGCCAGCGCAGGCACAGGCAATGAGCAGTTCTTC
CDR3aa: CASAGTGNEQFF

abundance: few
v_gene: TRBV7-8
j_gene: TRBJ2-7
d_gene: NA
CDR3nt: TGTGCCAGCAGCTTCCAGGGGATAGGCTCCTACGAGCAGTACTTC
CDR3aa: CASSFQGIGSYEQYF

abundance: few
v_gene: TRBV28
j_gene: TRBJ1-4
d_gene: TRBD1
CDR3nt: TGTGCCAGCAGACCGGACAGGGTCGATGAAAAACTGTTTTTT
CDR3aa: CASRPDRVDEKLFF

abundance: NA
v_gene: TRBV11-2
j_gene: TRBJ2-5
d_gene: TRBD2
CDR3nt: TGTGCCAGCAGCCTCGGACTAGCGGGAGAGACCCAGTACTTC
CDR3aa: CASSLGLAGETQYF

abundance: NA
v_gene: TRBV7-9
j_gene: TRBJ1-1
d_gene: TRBD1
CDR3nt: TGTGCCAGCAGCTTAGATGCAGGGGGAGGCTCTGAAGCTTTCTTT
CDR3aa: CASSLDAGGGSEAFF

abundance: few
v_gene: TRBV28
j_gene: TRBJ2-2
d_gene: NA
CDR3nt: TGTGCCAGCAGTTTATGGGGGCATCCGAACACCGGGGAGCTGTTTTTT
CDR3aa: CASSLWGHPNTGELFF

abundance: NA
v_gene: TRBV7-2
j_gene: TRBJ2-1
d_gene: NA
CDR3nt: TGTGCCAGCAGCTTCCCCGGCGGGGCCAATGAGCAGTTCTTC
CDR3aa: CASSFPGGANEQFF

abundance: few
v_gene: TRBV29-1
j_gene: TRBJ2-7
d_gene: NA
CDR3nt: TGCAGCGTTGAAATTCAGGGAGGTATCTACGAGCAGTACTTC
CDR3aa: CSVEIQGGIYEQYF

abundance: NA
v_gene: TRBV5-1
j_gene: TRBJ2-5
d_gene: TRBD1
CDR3nt: TGCGCCAGCAGCCTAACAGGGGGTGTTGAGGAGACCCAGTACTTC
CDR3aa: CASSLTGGVEETQYF

abundance: NA
v_gene: TRBV28
j_gene: TRBJ1-2
d_gene: TRBD1
CDR3nt: TGTGCCAGCAGTTCCTCTTGGACAGGCCCTTATGGCTACACCTTC
CDR3aa: CASSSSWTGPYGYTF

abundance: few
v_gene: TRBV7-9
j_gene: TRBJ2-6
d_gene: NA
CDR3nt: TGTGCCAGCAGACCCGCCGTTGGCGGAAACTCTGGGGCCAACGTCCTGACTTTC
CDR3aa: CASRPAVGGNSGANVLTF

abundance: few
v_gene: TRBV28
j_gene: TRBJ1-1
d_gene: NA
CDR3nt: TGTGCCAGCAGTTTACGGCAGAGGGTAGTCGAAGCTTTCTTT
CDR3aa: CASSLRQRVVEAFF

abundance: few
v_gene: TRBV4-3
j_gene: TRBJ2-2
d_gene: TRBD2
CDR3nt: TGCGCCAGCAGCCGAGGACTAGCGGGAGATCCGGGCACCGGGGAGCTGTTTTTT
CDR3aa: CASSRGLAGDPGTGELFF

abundance: NA
v_gene: TRBV2
j_gene: TRBJ2-6
d_gene: NA
CDR3nt: TGTGCCAACTCCAAAACGGGGGCTGGGGCCAACGTCCTGACTTTC
CDR3aa: CANSKTGAGANVLTF

abundance: few
v_gene: TRBV2
j_gene: TRBJ1-5
d_gene: TRBD1
CDR3nt: TGTGCCAGCAGTGAAATGGGACAGGGGGCCGGACAGCCCCAGCATTTT
CDR3aa: CASSEMGQGAGQPQHF

abundance: NA
v_gene: TRBV19
j_gene: TRBJ1-2
d_gene: TRBD1
CDR3nt: TGTGCCAGTAGTGCGCAGGGGGCGCTCAGCTATGGCTACACCTTC
CDR3aa: CASSAQGALSYGYTF

abundance: NA
v_gene: TRBV18
j_gene: TRBJ1-5
d_gene: NA
CDR3nt: TGTGCCAGCTCACCACCGAGCGGCGCCGGTCAGCCCCAGCATTTT
CDR3aa: CASSPPSGAGQPQHF

abundance: few
v_gene: TRBV28
j_gene: TRBJ2-7
d_gene: TRBD1
CDR3nt: TGTGCCAGCACCCTCCCGGGACAGGGCTACGAGCAGTACTTC
CDR3aa: CASTLPGQGYEQYF

abundance: NA
v_gene: TRBV10-3
j_gene: TRBJ2-7
d_gene: TRBD2
CDR3nt: TGTGCCATCAGTGAGTCAGGCGGGAGCTCCTACGAGCAGTACTTC
CDR3aa: CAISESGGSSYEQYF

abundance: NA
v_gene: TRBV29-1
j_gene: TRBJ2-1
d_gene: TRBD2
CDR3nt: TGCAGCGTAGCGACTAGCGGGAGGGCGTATGAGCAGTTCTTC
CDR3aa: CSVATSGRAYEQFF

abundance: few
v_gene: TRBV6-1
j_gene: TRBJ1-5
d_gene: TRBD1
CDR3nt: TGTGCCAGCAGTGCAAACACCGGGACAGGGGTATTCCGGCCCCAGCATTTT
CDR3aa: CASSANTGTGVFRPQHF

abundance: NA
v_gene: TRBV29-1
j_gene: TRBJ1-1
d_gene: TRBD1
CDR3nt: TGCAGCGTTGTGGGGACAGGCCTTCATGAAGCTTTCTTT
CDR3aa: CSVVGTGLHEAFF

abundance: few
v_gene: TRBV30
j_gene: TRBJ2-6
d_gene: NA
CDR3nt: TGTGCCTGGATCAGGGGCCGGGGTTGGGCCAACGTCCTGACTTTC
CDR3aa: CAWIRGRGWANVLTF

abundance: NA
v_gene: TRBV28
j_gene: TRBJ2-5
d_gene: NA
CDR3nt: TGTGCCAGCAGTTCCCCTCAGGGGAGCCAAGAGACCCAGTACTTC
CDR3aa: CASSSPQGSQETQYF